This T cell receptor beta chain was sequenced in a study of CD8 T cells in ankylosing spondylitis. Study results and caveats: Some of the motif variants had earlier been found in reactive arthritis patients' fluid and blood. A TCR beta motif of seven or eight highly homologous variants appeared characteristic of ankylosing spondylitis blood.

This clonotype has a handful of counts. The antigen remains unidentified. Libraries for TCR beta were made by quantitative 5'-RACE with molecular barcodes. Each CDR3 protein is one row after TCRdb ran MiXCR on the 5' RACE reads. The profile covers 340,000 or so distinct CDR3 sequences, with approximately 15% appearing a single time and approximately 1.1% taken by the ten largest. The CDR3 is 13 amino acids. The germline CDR1 and CDR2 sequences are SEHNR and FQNEAQ (reference sequence). V lost 5 bases and J lost 8, with 15 bases in between. Sequenced input: blood, either unsorted or a sorted T cell fraction (not recorded which). The receptor was isolated from a male donor with ankylosing spondylitis or in good health (not recorded which). The V call is TRBV7-9, the J call TRBJ1-2, with D uncertain. The CDR3 coding sequence is TGTGCCAGCAGCCCCGGACGGGAAGAGGGCTACACCTTC. Protein product: CASSPGREEGYTF.